The T cell receptor beta chain described here comes from a study of low-dose radiotherapy and immunotherapy resistance in tumors. Study at large: Cohort 1 got 0.5 Gy per fraction every 2 weeks, 6.5 Gy in total. The schedule for Cohort 2 used 1 Gy per fraction every two weeks, which added up to 13 Gy over 26 weeks.

Gene-specific TRAV and TRBV primers were used for first-strand cDNA, covering alpha and beta chains. TCR amplification involved about 18 PCR cycles with a constant-region primer and V-primer adapter. TCRdb fed the reads into MiXCR, producing one record per CDR3 protein. The sample has nearly 60,000 distinct CDR3 sequences, about 25% seen once. Deletions cut 1 base from V and 6 bases from J, with 12 bases between. The CDR3 covers 14 residues. This clonotype was observed many times. Time point given: after trial treatment. Treatment noted: LDRT plus nivolumab, ipilimumab, low-dose cyclophosphamide and aspirin (RACIN trial). The donors' treatment consisted of nivolumab, ipilimumab, aspirin, low-dose cyclophosphamide and low-dose radiotherapy.

The receptor was derived from a male donor with prostate cancer. The sequenced sample was PBMCs, obtained after low-dose radiotherapy plus immunotherapy. The chain combines TRBV12-3 or TRBV12-4 with TRBJ1-2; a possible D gene is TRBD1 (6 bases). This CDR3 is CASSLVSGVNGYTF. In DNA, the CDR3 is TGTGCCAGCAGTTTAGTCTCAGGGGTGAATGGCTACACCTTC.